This entry is about one T cell receptor beta chain. In this sample, this clonotype turned up once. Its cognate antigen has yet to be identified. No clone much larger than this one lies a single base away; base qualities are absent. Support from one read is weak. Sample treatment or condition, as interpreted from the label and publication: in vitro stimulation with specific CMV peptide epitopes to enrich CMV-specific T cells. These data originate in a study of T cell repertoires in cytomegalovirus infection (dated by TCRdb to about 2019). Study-wide context: Alongside well-studied HLA-B-restricted epitopes, the peptide stimulations were aimed at recently identified HLA-C-restricted CMV epitopes, whose presentation resists viral immunomodulation. The HLA type of each donor mattered for the analysis, because public TCR beta signatures pointed to carriage of CMV infection along with the matching HLA type. The paper as a whole reports these results and caveats: Carriers of CMV infection plus the relevant HLA type were discriminated by the cumulative frequency of public TCR beta family members in the study cohort and in an independent approximately 350-donor cohort. The ex vivo response was dominated by HLA-C-restricted CMV-specific TCR beta clonotypes, and the single most frequent clonotype in two of eight donors was supplied by these HLA-C-restricted clonotypes.

Sequencing took place on an Illumina HiSeq 1500. TCRdb passed the public sequencing reads through fastp at Q25 and MiXCR, retaining productive beta sequences. CDR3 protein sequences are deduplicated, and each keeps its most common genes and DNA. The sample profile shows 400,000 to 600,000 distinct CDR3 sequences; 40% to 50% of them were found once. The ten largest clones represent about two fifths of the sample. The germline V gene (reference sequence) sets CDR1 to MNHNY and CDR2 to SVGAGI. Reading from cysteine to phenylalanine, the CDR3 counts 15 amino acids. The CDR3 DNA has 45 bases and is translated from base 1. Ends trimmed: V by 3 bases, J by 6 bases; bases unmatched to a gene: 10.

This specimen was cultured PBMCs, taken from culture after CMV antigen stimulation. The clonotype was recovered from a human donor in good health (CMV status not recorded). Some clones in this sample may be carry-over from other donors' samples. The receptor chain draws on TRBV6-6 and TRBJ1-1, and TRBD1 matches 7 of the central bases. The bases are TGTGCCAGCAGTTATCCGACAGGGCAGTCAGCTGAAGCTTTCTTT. It translates as CASSYPTGQSAEAFF.